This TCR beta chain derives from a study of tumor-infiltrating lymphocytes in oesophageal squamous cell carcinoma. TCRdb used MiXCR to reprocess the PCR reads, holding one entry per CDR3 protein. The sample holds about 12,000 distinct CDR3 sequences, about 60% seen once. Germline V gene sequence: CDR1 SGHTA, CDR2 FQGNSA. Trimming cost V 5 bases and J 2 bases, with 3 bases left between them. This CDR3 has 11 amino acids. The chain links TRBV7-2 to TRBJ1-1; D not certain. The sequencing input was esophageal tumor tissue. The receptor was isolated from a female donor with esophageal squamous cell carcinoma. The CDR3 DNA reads TGTGCCAGCAGCATAAACACTGAAGCTTTCTTT. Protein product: CASSINTEAFF.